The present entry profiles one TCR beta chain with its context. Both CD4+ and CD8+ T cells were negatively isolated, and TEMRA cells underwent FACS enrichment. The RNA, about 0.45 to 1 ug, was put through reverse transcription using random hexamers. The authors amplified TCR beta CDR3 across 54 Vbeta and 13 Jbeta using immunoSEQ multiplex PCR. TCRdb processed the immunoSEQ multiplex PCR reads anew with MiXCR; each CDR3 protein has one entry. Counted here are about 210,000 distinct CDR3 sequences, approximately 94% occurring once; the ten biggest clones make up roughly 0.14%. This sample is drawn from a study of CD8 T cells in Susac syndrome. Study at large: Clinical remission applied to fewer than ten sequenced Susac syndrome patients, and roughly six had active disease. Blood was drawn from patients with Susac syndrome. At that point, they were therapy-naive, on corticosteroids, or on intravenous immunoglobulin alone.

The sequencing sample was made of CD4+ T cells from PBMCs. The TCR originated in a human donor with Susac syndrome.

CDR3 loop: CASSETGTGSTDTQYF. CDR3 DNA: TGTGCCAGCAGCGAGACCGGGACAGGAAGCACAGATACGCAGTATTTT. The chain is built from TRBV9 and TRBJ2-3; 8 bases are shared with TRBD1. The J segment lost 0 bases and the V segment lost 3 bases, leaving 6 bases of the junction unmatched. The CDR3 covers 16 residues. In germline, CDR1 is SGDLS, CDR2 YYNGEE.